The entry that follows covers one TCR beta chain sequence. The V end lost 3 bases, the J end lost 1 base, and 9 bases lay between the germline ends. CDR1 and CDR2 from the germline V gene are LNHDA and SQIVND (reference sequence). This CDR3 is 14 amino acids long. This specimen comes from a study of blood T cell repertoires in COVID-19. Sequenced by immunoSEQ multiplex PCR; TCRdb stores in-frame clones only, minus some. Here the sample spans approximately 70,000 clones, roughly 85% being singletons. The specimen was peripheral blood. This chain links TRBV19 with TRBJ2-5; D possibly corresponds to TRBD1 (5 bases). The clonotype originates from a woman over 75 with acute or convalescent COVID-19. The CDR3 reads CASSISQGQETQYF. The CDR3, as DNA: TGTGCCAGTAGTATCTCCCAGGGCCAAGAGACCCAGTACTTC.